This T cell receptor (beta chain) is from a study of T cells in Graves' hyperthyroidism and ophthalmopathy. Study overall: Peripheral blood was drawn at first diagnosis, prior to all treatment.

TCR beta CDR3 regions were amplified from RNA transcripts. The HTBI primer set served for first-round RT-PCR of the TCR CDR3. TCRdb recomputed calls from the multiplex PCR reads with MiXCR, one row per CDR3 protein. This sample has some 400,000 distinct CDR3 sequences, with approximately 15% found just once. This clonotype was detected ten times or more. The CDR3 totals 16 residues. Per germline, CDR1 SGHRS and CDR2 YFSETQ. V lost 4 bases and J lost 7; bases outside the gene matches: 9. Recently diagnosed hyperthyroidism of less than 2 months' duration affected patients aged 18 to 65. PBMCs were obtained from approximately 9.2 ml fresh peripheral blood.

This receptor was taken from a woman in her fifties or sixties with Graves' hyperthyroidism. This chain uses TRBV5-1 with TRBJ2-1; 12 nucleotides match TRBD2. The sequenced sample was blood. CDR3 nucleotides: TGCGCCAGCAGCATTGAAGGACTAGCGGGATGGAATGAGCAGTTCTTC. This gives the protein CASSIEGLAGWNEQFF.